Listed here is a single T cell receptor beta chain. The antigen remains undetermined. This sample is part of a study of cytomegalovirus exposure and HLA in healthy donors. Study as a whole: Findings of an earlier analysis included about 100 million unique TCR beta sequences from about 180 million T cells. Samples from HLA-typed donors yielded some 85 million unique TCRs in an early data release. Study-wide points: Some TCR beta chains (164 of them) were listed as cytomegalovirus-associated.

The study ran its PCR with 60 Vbeta and 13 Jbeta primers. Assay: immunoSEQ multiplex PCR; the TCRdb copy retains only in-frame clones and omits some. The sample includes 100,000 or so clones, around 86% of them seen just once. Sequencing was done on a sample of PBMCs. This receptor was taken from a man aged 25-45 years in good health and CMV-seropositive.

The CDR3 DNA follows: TGTGCCAGCAGTGAAGGGTCAGGACAGGGTAGAACCTATGGCTACACCTTC. Encoded protein: CASSEGSGQGRTYGYTF. This rearrangement joins TRBV6-1 to TRBJ1-2, with 8 bases lining up with TRBD1. V lost 1 base, J lost 4 bases, and 11 bases stayed unmatched. This CDR3 is built from 17 residues. Per germline, CDR1 MNHNS and CDR2 SASEGT.